This T cell receptor beta chain emerged from a study of vaccination and CD4 T cells after COVID-19. Study background: Researchers treated control cultures with a CEFX pool, an HIV-1 Nef pool, or no peptide.

At the Johns Hopkins FTIC core, DNA taken from cultured CD4+ T cells was sequenced by way of the Oncomine TCR Beta short-read assay. Via MiXCR, TCRdb re-called the PCR reads, giving one row per CDR3 protein. The sample yields roughly 13,000 distinct CDR3 sequences, under 75% seen once. Turning to this clonotype: Its target is not known.

Treatment in this sample: approximately 11-day PBMC culture with coronavirus spike peptide pools or control peptides (ViraFEST assay). Expansion of antigen-specific T cells with peptide pools by ViraFEST preceded sequencing of TCRs. V shed 6 bases, J shed 4 bases, and the junction held 8 bases outside the gene matches. Per the germline V gene, CDR1 is DFQATT and CDR2 is SNEGSKA (reference sequence). There are 14 residues in the CDR3. The source of this sequence is a human donor who had recovered from COVID-19. Sequencing input: CD4+ T cells from blood, cultured in vitro. V gene TRBV20-1 combines with J gene TRBJ2-7; 11 bases map to TRBD2. CDR3 DNA: TGCAGTGCGAAAACGGGACTAGCGGTTTACGAGCAGTACTTC. This translates into CSAKTGLAVYEQYF.